The sequence of this T cell receptor beta chain was determined in a study of shared clonotypes between healthy human individuals (dated by TCRdb to about 2020). With regard to the full study: The cohort included a few men and two women between 18 and 49 years of age. Per donor, leukapheresis produced somewhere between about 0.94 and 10 billion PBMCs. For each donor, CD4 naive and CD4 memory were each run on three plates, CD8 naive on two plates, and CD8 memory on one plate. To increase sequencing depth and limit assay-specific biases, different laboratories used diverse techniques to prepare libraries and sequence TCR repertoires. The study deeply sequenced blood TCR repertoires of five healthy adults to estimate repertoire size and the extent of clonotype sharing between individuals. Study-wide conclusions, independent of this receptor: Even with the large sequencing depth, rarefaction of the sorted-subset datasets indicated that sequencing was incomplete. Larger estimated clonotype richness was generally found for naive subsets than for memory subsets. Sampling was limited to blood, and TCR repertoires in tissue likely differ from TCR repertoires in blood. Compared with non-shared clonotypes, clonotypes shared by all four sorted-subset donors had higher generation probabilities. Pairwise subsampling indicated that sequencing depth was expected to affect the degree of clonotype sharing among donors. Roughly 5% of naive CD4, 3.5% of naive CD8, roughly 2.4% of memory CD4, and less than 0.45% of memory CD8 clonotypes were shared across several donors. The genetic and exposure-history diversity represented was limited by the small number of donors.

Using the deep immunoSEQ assay, multiplex PCR amplified TCR CDR3 regions from genomic DNA. Genomic DNA extracted from each cell subset was distributed evenly over all wells of several immunoSEQ 96-well plates, and each plate served as one replicate. For sorted subsets, roughly 200 ng of genomic DNA, equivalent to some 30,000 T cell genomes, went into each replicate PCR. The purified libraries were quantified using a Qubit 3.0 fluorometer, sized with a Bioanalyzer 2100, and then quantified again using the KAPA Library Quantification kit. A separate single-read 150-cycle Illumina NextSeq 550 flow cell was used to sequence each immunoSEQ 96-well plate. Under the source paper's analysis protocol: Because only junctional sequences without quality scores were contained in the immunoSEQ output, filtering matching that applied to full-length reads could not be performed. To assign V/J genes and CDR3, sequences were annotated using PyIR, a Python wrapper for IgBLAST v1.9, with IMGT germline references. Reads were removed for weak V/J assignments (E-value above 1e-6), missing CDR3, stop codons, out-of-frame junctions, or ambiguous translated residues. V3J clonotypes were defined as sequences sharing an identical inferred V gene, J gene, and CDR3 amino acid sequence. Percentage overlap between repertoires was computed as shared unique clonotypes divided by the size of the smaller repertoire. Repertoire richness was assessed with RTK rarefaction, the Chao1 estimator, and Recon v2.1 estimates of unobserved clonotypes. OLGA was used to compute generation probabilities for all TCRbeta clonotypes that the gDNA method yielded from a few donors. The table comes from immuneACCESS by way of TCRdb, which keeps in-frame sequences with V and J called. Part of the clones is missing from these tables; in studies checked, under half for an unresolved V gene and the rest for unknown reasons. The V and J calls and clone size come from that table; D and trimming were worked out from the DNA. The sample table lists around 2.1 million clones, roughly 95% of them with a count of one. The top ten clonotypes cover 0.13% of the sample.

Relative to germline, V is missing 5 bases and J is missing 0 bases, with 4 bases of the junction outside any gene match. From the cysteine up to the phenylalanine, the CDR3 has a length of 14 residues. Kept here is only the CDR3 DNA, which spans 42 bases and is read in frame from base 1. Per the germline V gene (reference sequence), SEHNR is the CDR1 and FQNEAQ is the CDR2. Points on this clone: No antigen is known for it. Base qualities are not recorded, but no much larger clone differs from it by a single base.

Donors were healthy HIV-negative adults with no recently reported acute infections or vaccinations. Only Caucasian adults living in Nashville, Tennessee, USA were represented among the donors. CD4+ T cells were enriched by magnetic negative selection; naive cells were then positively selected on CD45RA, and the negative fraction formed the memory subset. Blood was collected by leukapheresis, and PBMCs were isolated by Ficoll-Histopaque density gradient centrifugation and then cryopreserved in liquid nitrogen vapor phase. Analytical flow cytometry was used to check the purity and quantity of each magnetically sorted T cell population. From each sorted fraction, genomic DNA was isolated and quantified by UV absorbance on a Nanodrop 2000c.

This sequence originates from a man between 18 and 29 years old in good health. The sample consisted of naive CD4+ T cells sorted from blood. The sample's cell subset or site, from its label and the paper: CD45RA+ positively selected. The chain uses TRBV7-9 and TRBJ2-7; TRBD1 agrees with 7 junctional bases. The CDR3: CASSPWTGSYEQYF. DNA sequence: TGTGCCAGCAGCCCCTGGACAGGCTCCTACGAGCAGTACTTC. The CDR3 plus the reference TRBV7-9 and TRBJ2-7 genes for the other parts give the full variable domain: DTGVSQNPRHKITKRGQNVTFRCDPISEHNRLYWYRQTLGQGPEFLTYFQNEAQLEKSRLLSDRFSAERPKGSFSTLEIQRTEQGDSAMYLCASSPWTGSYEQYFGPGTRLTVT.